This T cell receptor beta chain was observed in a study of T cell responses to AZD1222 COVID-19 vaccine. Overall study results and limits: Nearly half of spike-specific TCRs reportedly go after variant regions that carry no mutations.

Trimming took off 2 bases at V and 4 bases at J, with 5 bases between the two ends. Germline V gene sequence: CDR1 MNHEY, CDR2 SVGEGT. CDR3 length: 12 residues. Comment on this clone: Its target is not known.

TCRdb keeps only in-frame clones here, not all; method: immunoSEQ multiplex PCR. The repertoire has about 140,000 clones, around 92% of them found once; the top ten carry 1.1% to 1.5%. V gene TRBV6-2 or TRBV6-3 combines with J gene TRBJ1-1; D call uncertain. The material sequenced was peripheral blood, taken on day 0 of AZD1222 vaccination. The receptor comes from an adult in good health. CDR3 in amino acids: CASSYGGTEAFF. Written as DNA, the CDR3 is TGTGCCAGCAGTTACGGTGGCACTGAAGCTTTCTTT.